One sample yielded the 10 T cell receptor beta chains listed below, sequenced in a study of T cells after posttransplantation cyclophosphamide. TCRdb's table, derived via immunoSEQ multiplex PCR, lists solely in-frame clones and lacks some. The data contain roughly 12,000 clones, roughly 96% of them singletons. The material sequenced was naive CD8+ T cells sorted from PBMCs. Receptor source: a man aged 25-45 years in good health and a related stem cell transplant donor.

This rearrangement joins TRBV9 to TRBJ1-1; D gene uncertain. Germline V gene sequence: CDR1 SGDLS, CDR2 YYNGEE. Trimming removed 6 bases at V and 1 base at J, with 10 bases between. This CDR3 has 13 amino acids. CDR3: CASNLGGNTEAFF. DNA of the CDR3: TGTGCCAGCAACCTCGGAGGGAACACTGAAGCTTTCTTT.

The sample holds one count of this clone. The CDR3 sequence is CASSGENSYEQYF. The CDR3 DNA reads TGTGCCAGTAGTGGAGAAAACTCCTACGAGCAGTACTTC. This rearrangement joins TRBV19 to TRBJ2-7; D gene ambiguous. Trimming took 5 bases from V and 0 from J, leaving 8 bases between them. CDR1 LNHDA and CDR2 SQIVND come from the germline V gene (reference sequence). There are 13 residues in the CDR3.

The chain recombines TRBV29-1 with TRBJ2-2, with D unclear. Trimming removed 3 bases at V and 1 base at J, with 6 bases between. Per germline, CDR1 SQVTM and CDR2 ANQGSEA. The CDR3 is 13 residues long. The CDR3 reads CSVERQNTGELFF. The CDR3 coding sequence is TGCAGCGTTGAGAGGCAGAACACCGGGGAGCTGTTTTTT.

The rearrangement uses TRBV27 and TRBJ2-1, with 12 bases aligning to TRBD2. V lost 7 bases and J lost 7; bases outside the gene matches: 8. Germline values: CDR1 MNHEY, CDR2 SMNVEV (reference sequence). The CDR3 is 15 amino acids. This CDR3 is CASTLLAGGGNEQFF. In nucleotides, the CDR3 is TGTGCCAGCACCCTACTAGCGGGGGGTGGGAATGAGCAGTTCTTC.

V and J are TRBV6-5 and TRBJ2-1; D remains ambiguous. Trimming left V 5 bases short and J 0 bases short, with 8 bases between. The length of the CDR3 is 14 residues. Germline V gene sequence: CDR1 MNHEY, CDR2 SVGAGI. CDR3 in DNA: TGTGCCAGCAGTACACTACCCTCCTACAATGAGCAGTTCTTC. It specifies CASSTLPSYNEQFF.

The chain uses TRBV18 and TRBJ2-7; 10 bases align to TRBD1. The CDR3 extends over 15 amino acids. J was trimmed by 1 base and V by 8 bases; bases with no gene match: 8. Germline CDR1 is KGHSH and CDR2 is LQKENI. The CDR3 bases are TGTGCCAGCAAAACCGGGACAGGGGATTCCTACGAGCAGTACTTC. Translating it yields CASKTGTGDSYEQYF.

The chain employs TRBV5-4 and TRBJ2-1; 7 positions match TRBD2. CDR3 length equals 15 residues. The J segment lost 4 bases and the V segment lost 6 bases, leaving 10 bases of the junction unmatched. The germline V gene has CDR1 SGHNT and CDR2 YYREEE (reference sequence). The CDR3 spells CASIGASGVYNEQFF. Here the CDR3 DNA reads TGTGCCAGCATCGGGGCTAGCGGAGTATACAATGAGCAGTTCTTC.

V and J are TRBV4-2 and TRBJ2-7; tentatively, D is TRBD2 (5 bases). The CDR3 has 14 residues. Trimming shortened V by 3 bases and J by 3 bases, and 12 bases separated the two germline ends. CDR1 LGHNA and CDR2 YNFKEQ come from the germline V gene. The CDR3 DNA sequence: TGTGCCAGCAGCCAGGGAGAGGCGGACTACGAGCAGTACTTC. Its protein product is CASSQGEADYEQYF.

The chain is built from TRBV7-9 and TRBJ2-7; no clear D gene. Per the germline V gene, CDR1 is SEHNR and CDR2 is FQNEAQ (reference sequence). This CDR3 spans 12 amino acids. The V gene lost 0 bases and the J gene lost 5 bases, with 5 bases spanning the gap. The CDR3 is CASSLARNEQYF. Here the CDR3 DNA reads TGTGCCAGCAGCTTAGCGAGGAACGAGCAGTACTTC.

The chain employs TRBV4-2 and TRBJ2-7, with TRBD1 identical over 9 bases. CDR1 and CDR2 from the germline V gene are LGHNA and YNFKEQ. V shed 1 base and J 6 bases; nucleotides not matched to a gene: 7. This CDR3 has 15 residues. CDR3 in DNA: TGTGCCAGCAGCCAAGGCGGGACAGGGTATCCCGAGCAGTACTTC. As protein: CASSQGGTGYPEQYF.